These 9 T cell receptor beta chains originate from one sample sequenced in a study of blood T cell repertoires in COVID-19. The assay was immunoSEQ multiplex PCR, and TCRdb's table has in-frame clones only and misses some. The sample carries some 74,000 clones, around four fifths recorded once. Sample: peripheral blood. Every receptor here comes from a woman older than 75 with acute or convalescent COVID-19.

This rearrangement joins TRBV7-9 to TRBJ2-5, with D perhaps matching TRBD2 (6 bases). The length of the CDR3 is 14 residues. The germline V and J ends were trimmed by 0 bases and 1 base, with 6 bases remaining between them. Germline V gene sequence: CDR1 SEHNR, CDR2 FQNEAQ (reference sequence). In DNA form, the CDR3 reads TGTGCCAGCAGCTTAGCGGGGGGCCAAGAGACCCAGTACTTC. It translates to CASSLAGGQETQYF.

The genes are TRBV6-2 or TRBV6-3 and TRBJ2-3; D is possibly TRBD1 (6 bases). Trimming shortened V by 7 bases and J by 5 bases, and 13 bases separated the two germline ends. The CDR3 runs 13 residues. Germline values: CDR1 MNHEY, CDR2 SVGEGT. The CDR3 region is CASNPGVQDTQYF. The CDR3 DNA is TGTGCCAGCAACCCAGGGGTGCAAGATACGCAGTATTTT.

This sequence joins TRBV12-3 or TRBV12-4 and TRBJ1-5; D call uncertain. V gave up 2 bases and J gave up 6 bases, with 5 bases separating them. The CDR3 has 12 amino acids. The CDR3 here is CASSLRGQPQHF. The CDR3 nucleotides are TGTGCCAGCAGTTTACGAGGTCAGCCCCAGCATTTT.

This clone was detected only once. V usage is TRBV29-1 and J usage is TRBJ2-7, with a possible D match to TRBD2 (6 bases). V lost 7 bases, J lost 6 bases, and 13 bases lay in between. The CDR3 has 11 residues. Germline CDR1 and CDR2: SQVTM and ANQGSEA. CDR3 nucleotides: TGCAGCGCCGACCTCGGGGGCGAGCAGTACTTC. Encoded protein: CSADLGGEQYF.

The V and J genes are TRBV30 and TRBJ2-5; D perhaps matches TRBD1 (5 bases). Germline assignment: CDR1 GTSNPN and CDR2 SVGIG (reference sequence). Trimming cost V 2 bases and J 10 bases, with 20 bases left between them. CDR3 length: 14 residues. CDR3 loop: CAWSSLTTKGFQYF. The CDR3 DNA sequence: TGTGCCTGGAGTTCCCTCACCACTAAGGGGTTCCAGTACTTC.

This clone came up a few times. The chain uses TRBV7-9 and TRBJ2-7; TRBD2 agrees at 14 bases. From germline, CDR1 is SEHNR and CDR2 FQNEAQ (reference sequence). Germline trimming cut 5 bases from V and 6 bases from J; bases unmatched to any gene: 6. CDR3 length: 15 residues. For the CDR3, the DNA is TGTGCCAGCAGCGCCGGACTAGCGGGAGGCTCCGAGCAGTACTTC. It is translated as CASSAGLAGGSEQYF.

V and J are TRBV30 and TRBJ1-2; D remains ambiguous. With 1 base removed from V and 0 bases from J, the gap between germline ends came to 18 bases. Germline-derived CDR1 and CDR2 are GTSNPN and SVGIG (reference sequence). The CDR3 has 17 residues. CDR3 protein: CAWSGGLLTVSNYGYTF. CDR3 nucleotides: TGTGCCTGGAGTGGCGGGCTGTTGACGGTTTCTAACTATGGCTACACCTTC. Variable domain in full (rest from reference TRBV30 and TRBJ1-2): SQTIHQWPATLVQPVGSPLSLECTVEGTSNPNLYWYRQAAGRGLQLLFYSVGIGQISSEVPQNLSASRPQDRQFILSSKKLLLSDSGFYLCAWSGGLLTVSNYGYTFGSGTRLTVV.

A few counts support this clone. The CDR3 region has the DNA TGTGCCAGCAGCCAAGCAAGCGGGGGCGGAAACACCGGGGAGCTGTTTTTT. This gives the protein CASSQASGGGNTGELFF. V usage is TRBV3-1 (or the pseudogene TRBV3-2) and J usage is TRBJ2-2, with 8 bases identical to TRBD2. The CDR3 loop spans 17 amino acids. The J segment lost 2 bases and the V segment lost 1 base, leaving 6 bases of the junction unmatched. Germline CDR1 and CDR2: LGHDT and YNNKEL (reference sequence).

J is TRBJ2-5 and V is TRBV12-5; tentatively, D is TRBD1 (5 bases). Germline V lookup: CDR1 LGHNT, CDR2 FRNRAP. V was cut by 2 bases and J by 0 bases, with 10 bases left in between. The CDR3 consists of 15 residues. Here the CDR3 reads CASGLTGSYQETQYF. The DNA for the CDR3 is TGTGCTAGTGGTTTGACAGGATCGTACCAAGAGACCCAGTACTTC.